The rows below give T cell receptor beta chains drawn from one sample of a study of T cell responses to AZD1222 COVID-19 vaccine. Repertoires were generated with immunoSEQ multiplex PCR, while TCRdb's copy carries only in-frame clones and drops some. The data show 100,000 to 130,000 clones, about nine tenths seen once. The sequenced sample was peripheral blood, obtained on day 0 of AZD1222 vaccination. These receptors were collected from an adult in good health. The CDR3 runs from the conserved cysteine through the conserved F or W. Each record gives: V gene, CDR3 length, clone size, D gene, J gene, CDR3 protein. D genes are given only for firm matches. Only part of the rows carry a size: once, few, many, or a class if the clone is expanded.

TRBV10-2	17	NA	TRBD2	TRBJ2-5	CASSEYGVAGVQETQYF
TRBV28	16	once	TRBD2	TRBJ2-5	CASSSGLAGPQETQYF
TRBV6-2/TRBV6-3	16	NA	NA	TRBJ2-7	CASSPSRPGLSYEQYF
TRBV5-3	15	NA	TRBD2	TRBJ2-7	CARSLRWGRAYEQYF
TRBV6-6	14	NA	NA	TRBJ2-1	CASSYGEDYNEQFF
TRBV5-4	16	NA	TRBD2	TRBJ2-1	CASSPRGSGGANEQFF
TRBV6-2/TRBV6-3	15	NA	NA	TRBJ1-5	CASSYGLVGNQPQHF
TRBV19	16	once	TRBD1	TRBJ2-4	CASSTDLGQGANIQYF
TRBV9	13	NA	NA	TRBJ2-2	CASSVVLGGELFF
TRBV30	14	NA	NA	TRBJ1-5	CAWSTLGGKQPQHF